Listed below are T cell receptor beta chains from one sample, sequenced in a study of T cell responses to AZD1222 COVID-19 vaccine. This table comes from immunoSEQ multiplex PCR, and its TCRdb copy is limited to in-frame clones, with some not included. This sample has some 170,000 clones; around 90% occur once, and the top ten carry around 4.5%. The sample in question was peripheral blood, obtained on day 0 of MenACWY control vaccination. The receptors derive from an adult in good health. Both conserved end residues are part of each CDR3. A D gene is named only where the DNA matches it firmly. Clone size is given for some rows only: seen once, a few or many times, or a class if the clone is expanded.

clone_size	v_call	d_call	j_call	cdr3_nt	cdr3_aa
NA	TRBV11-3	TRBD2	TRBJ2-7	TGTGCCAGCAGCCGAATAGCGGGATTCTACGAGCAGTACTTC	CASSRIAGFYEQYF
NA	TRBV5-1	TRBD1	TRBJ2-7	TGCGCCAGCAGCATACCGGGACAGGGGTCGTCGGAGCAGTACTTC	CASSIPGQGSSEQYF
NA	TRBV6-2/TRBV6-3	TRBD2	TRBJ2-1	TGTGCCAGCAGTCCGAGGCCGGGACTAGGTGGAAGGGAGCAGTTCTTC	CASSPRPGLGGREQFF
NA	TRBV24-1	NA	TRBJ1-4	TGTGCCACCAGTGAGGCAGGGTCTAATGAAAAACTGTTTTTT	CATSEAGSNEKLFF
NA	TRBV29-1	NA	TRBJ1-5	TGCAGCGTTGAGGCTGGGCCCGGAGGCCCCCAGCATTTT	CSVEAGPGGPQHF
NA	TRBV24-1	TRBD1	TRBJ1-1	TGTGCCACCAGTGACCCTGACAGGGGAGGAACTGAAGCTTTCTTT	CATSDPDRGGTEAFF
NA	TRBV28	TRBD1	TRBJ1-5	TGTGCCAGCAGTTCTTGGGACAGGGGGACCAATCAGCCCCAGCATTTT	CASSSWDRGTNQPQHF
NA	TRBV5-6	TRBD1	TRBJ2-4	TGTGCCAGCAGCAATGGACAGGGACTCCTAGCCAAAAACATTCAGTACTTC	CASSNGQGLLAKNIQYF
NA	TRBV7-6	TRBD2	TRBJ2-1	TGTGCCAGCAGCTTGGATGGGACTAACTCCTACAATGAGCAGTTCTTC	CASSLDGTNSYNEQFF
few	TRBV7-2	NA	TRBJ2-5	TGTGCCAGCAGCTTAGCCCGAGGTAGGGGGGAGACCCAGTACTTC	CASSLARGRGETQYF
NA	TRBV5-6	NA	TRBJ1-4	TGTGCCAGCAGCCTACAGGGTAGGGCTAATGAAAAACTGTTTTTT	CASSLQGRANEKLFF
NA	TRBV6-1	NA	TRBJ1-3	TGTGCCAGCAGTGAAAGAGGGACTGGAAACACCATATATTTT	CASSERGTGNTIYF
NA	TRBV11-2	NA	TRBJ1-1	TGTGCCAGCAGCTTTGTCTCGACAGGTTATCTTCGTGAAGCTTTCTTT	CASSFVSTGYLREAFF
few	TRBV19	NA	TRBJ2-5	TGTGCCAGTAGTTTCCGAGGGGAGACCCAGTACTTC	CASSFRGETQYF
NA	TRBV7-3	NA	TRBJ1-1	TGTGCCAGCAGCTTAACGGACCGGCCCGGGGCTTTCTTT	CASSLTDRPGAFF